This T cell receptor (beta chain) was sequenced for a study of blood T cells in healthy people across ages (dated by TCRdb to 2013 to 2016). Background on the whole study: In model experiments, template switching captured roughly one uniquely barcoded TCR beta cDNA molecule for every two T cells. To avoid experimental bias, donors of different ages were distributed randomly across sequencing lanes. For two donors (one aged 18 to 29 and one aged 80 or older), the study analyzed two additional independent replicas of 1 million unique cDNA reads from the same blood draw. The donors were divided into four age groups: young (average approximately 17 years), middle-aged (about 39), aged (around 67) and long-lived (about 79). To track age-related changes in TCR beta repertoire diversity, the study relied on deep sequencing normalized with unique cDNA molecular identifiers.

Broad study findings and their caveats: Estimates of total diversity from one million sequenced T cells were regarded as lower bounds and underestimates. Because donor CMV infection status was unknown, age-related changes in expanded clonotypes were potentially confounded. Observed TCR beta diversity per million T cells fell roughly linearly with age, and a significant reduction was already apparent by age roughly 41. The percentage of naive T cells measured by flow cytometry correlated strongly with observed TCR beta diversity. Compared with the aged group, more naive CD4+ T cells, fewer expanded clones and increased TCR diversity were shown by the long-lived group, suggesting age selection. Since profiling was done on bulk unsorted PBMCs, naive and antigen-experienced compartments could not be conclusively compared.

The library was produced with 5' RACE. The sequencing machine was an Illumina HiSeq 2500. The second PCR ran for about 6 to 12 cycles and used a J-beta primer mix along with a sample-barcoded 5' primer. A template-switch 5' adaptor carrying 12 random nucleotides introduced a unique molecular identifier onto each TCR beta cDNA molecule. Each sample yielded at least 3 million CDR3-containing paired-end reads. The Mint cDNA synthesis kit, primed by a TRBC-specific oligonucleotide, was used to synthesize first-strand cDNA from all RNA. Following uracil-DNA glycosylase treatment, all cDNA underwent a first 18-cycle PCR with the universal primers M1SS and BC2_uni_R. In the paper's pipeline: Normalization of each sample was performed by random selection of 1 million high-quality reads, each carrying a distinct molecular identifier. Instead of being binned into consensus sequences, reads with shared molecular identifiers were discarded. MiTCR, with a Q25 quality threshold and the strictest error-elimination algorithm, was used for CDR3 identification, clonotype clustering and error correction. A nonparametric unseen species model using Euler transformation provided a lower-bound estimate of total TCR beta diversity. The public reads were reprocessed in TCRdb via fastp at Q25 and MiXCR, keeping in-frame beta chains. A single entry per CDR3 protein holds the most common genes and DNA from its merged rows. TCRdb, not the original authors, processed these V and J calls. Here the sample has roughly 1,800,000 distinct CDR3 sequences; 49% occur a single time. The ten largest clonotypes hold 2% to 2.5% of the sample.

As concerns this clonotype: The specificity of this receptor is unknown. Base qualities are not at hand, and no much larger clone is one base apart.

Systemically healthy Caucasian individuals from Russia, 39 in total and aged about 6 to 90 years, were included as donors. Around 9.9 milliliters of peripheral blood were collected from each donor into EDTA-treated Vacutainer tubes. PBMCs were isolated by Ficoll-Paque density-gradient centrifugation, with at least 6 million obtained per sample. Trizol reagent was used to extract total RNA from PBMCs, with at least 5.5 micrograms per sample. For every donor, flow cytometry on a PBMC aliquot measured the percentage of naive CD45RAhigh/CD27high T cells. Reading from cysteine to phenylalanine, the CDR3 counts 15 amino acids. Only the CDR3 portion is preserved as DNA: 45 bases, with reading frame beginning at the first base. CDR1 and CDR2 are drawn from the germline V gene: KGHSH, LQKENI. The trim is 3 bases for V and 9 bases for J, with a gap of 18 bases between the germline ends.

Here the chain combines TRBV18 and TRBJ2-4; the D gene assignment is perhaps TRBD1 or TRBD2, with each matching 5 bases. The sequenced material came from blood. The source is a woman aged 35 to 49 in good health. CDR3 reads: CASSPPGHGVGIQYF. The DNA sequence is as follows: TGTGCCAGCTCACCTCCGGGGCACGGAGTGGGCATTCAGTACTTC. The variable domain in full, with residues beyond the CDR3 obtained from the reference TRBV18 and TRBJ2-4 genes, is NAGVMQNPRHLVRRRGQEARLRCSPMKGHSHVYWYRQLPEEGLKFMVYLQKENIIDESGMPKERFSAEFPKEGPSILRIQQVVRGDSAAYFCASSPPGHGVGIQYFGAGTRLSVL.